This section outlines one TCR beta chain sequence together with its context. Antigen specificity is unknown. This sample is part of a study of tumor-infiltrating lymphocytes in localized non-small cell lung cancer. Findings of the study overall: Not all patients were TCR sequenced, owing to tissue quantity. Compared with uninvolved lung, tumors showed higher T cell infiltration by TCRbeta sequencing.

The method was immunoSEQ multiplex PCR; TCRdb's version includes in-frame clones alone and lacks a portion of them. The top ten clones hold about 6% of a sample with 21,000 or so clones, 73% of them seen once. CDR1 is SEHNR and CDR2 is FQNEAQ in the germline V gene (reference sequence). The trim removed 6 bases at V and 1 base at J, leaving 7 bases unmatched. CDR3 length: 15 amino acids. Sequencing was performed on lung tumor tissue. This sequence joins TRBV7-9 and TRBJ2-7, with 9 bases lining up with TRBD1. This receptor was obtained from a human donor with non-small cell lung cancer. The CDR3 region is CASSGTGTLSYEQYF. In DNA, the CDR3 is TGTGCCAGCAGTGGGACAGGGACCCTTTCCTACGAGCAGTACTTC.